The present T cell receptor beta chain was sequenced within a study of technical replicates of blood from a few donors (dated by TCRdb to 2017 to 2019). The method was the immunoSEQ multiplex PCR assay. Drawn from immuneACCESS, this table holds only the in-frame rearrangements with V and J called that TCRdb kept. Clones are partly lost; checked studies trace under half to an unresolved V gene and leave the rest unexplained. The sample table shows 80,000 or so clones, and 90% to 97% are seen once. The ten most abundant clones make up around 0.2% of the sample. Via the germline V gene, CDR1 is SQVTM and CDR2 ANQGSEA. At the junction V is shortened by 6 bases and J by 4 bases; bases outside the gene matches: 6. The CDR3, cysteine through phenylalanine, is 13 amino acids long. The DNA shown is the 39-base CDR3, in frame from base 1. A note on this clone: Its antigen is not yet known. It has no much larger one-base neighbor in the sample; base qualities were not kept.

Sample: T cells isolated from PBMCs. Rearrangement joined TRBV29-1 to TRBJ2-1; TRBD1 matches 7 bases in the middle. This receptor was obtained from a human donor in good health. The bases read TGCAGCGTCCGAGGGACAGTTTACAATGAGCAGTTCTTC. This gives the protein CSVRGTVYNEQFF.